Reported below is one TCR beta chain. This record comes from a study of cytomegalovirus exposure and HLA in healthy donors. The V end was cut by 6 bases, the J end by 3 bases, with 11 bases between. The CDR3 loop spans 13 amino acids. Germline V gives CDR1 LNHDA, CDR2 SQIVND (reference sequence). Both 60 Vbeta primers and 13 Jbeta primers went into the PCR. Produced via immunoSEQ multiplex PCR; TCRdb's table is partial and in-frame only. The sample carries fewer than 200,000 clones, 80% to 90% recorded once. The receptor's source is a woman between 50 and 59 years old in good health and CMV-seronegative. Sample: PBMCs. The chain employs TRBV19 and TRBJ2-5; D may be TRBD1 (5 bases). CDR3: CASSRQTEETQYF. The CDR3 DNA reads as TGTGCCAGTAGCCGTCAGACAGAAGAGACCCAGTACTTC.